This T cell receptor (beta chain) was profiled in a study of blood T cell repertoires in COVID-19. The wider study: Sites across the United States, Italy and Spain contributed samples from acute and convalescent COVID-19. In each case, the material was cDNA or gDNA derived from T cells, B-cell-depleted T cells, or PBMCs.

In the authors' methods: The authors estimated nucleated cell counts from reference gene primer amplification. The repertoire was sequenced with immunoSEQ multiplex PCR; TCRdb's copy has only in-frame clones and lacks some. D and trimming come from the DNA, and the V and J calls and clone size come from that table. The table lists tens of thousands of clones, roughly 87% of them singletons. The CDR3 runs to 15 residues. The ends were cut back, 4 bases at V and 0 bases at J, with 13 bases in the middle. This rearrangement joins TRBV23-1 to TRBJ2-7; a possible D gene is TRBD2 (6 bases). Being an ORF, TRBV23-1 has a function that is uncertain. Source material: peripheral blood. This receptor was taken from a woman aged 45 to 65 with acute or convalescent COVID-19. The CDR3 protein is CASSRKDGSSYEQYF. CDR3 nucleotides: TGCGCCAGCAGTCGGAAGGACGGGAGCTCCTACGAGCAGTACTTC.